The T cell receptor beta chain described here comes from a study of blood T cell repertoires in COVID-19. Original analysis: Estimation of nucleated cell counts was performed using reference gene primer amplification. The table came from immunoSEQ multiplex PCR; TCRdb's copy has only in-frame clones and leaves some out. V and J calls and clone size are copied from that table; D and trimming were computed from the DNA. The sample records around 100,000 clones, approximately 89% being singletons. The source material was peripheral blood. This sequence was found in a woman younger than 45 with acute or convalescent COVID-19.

The CDR3 DNA reads TGTGCCAGCAGTATTCGACATAACACCGGGGAGCTGTTTTTT. It encodes CASSIRHNTGELFF. This chain connects TRBV2 to TRBJ2-2; D is unclear. The CDR3 is 14 amino acids. Looked up from germline, CDR1 is SNHLY and CDR2 is FYNNEI. Trimming shortened V by 5 bases and J by 2 bases, and 9 bases separated the two germline ends.